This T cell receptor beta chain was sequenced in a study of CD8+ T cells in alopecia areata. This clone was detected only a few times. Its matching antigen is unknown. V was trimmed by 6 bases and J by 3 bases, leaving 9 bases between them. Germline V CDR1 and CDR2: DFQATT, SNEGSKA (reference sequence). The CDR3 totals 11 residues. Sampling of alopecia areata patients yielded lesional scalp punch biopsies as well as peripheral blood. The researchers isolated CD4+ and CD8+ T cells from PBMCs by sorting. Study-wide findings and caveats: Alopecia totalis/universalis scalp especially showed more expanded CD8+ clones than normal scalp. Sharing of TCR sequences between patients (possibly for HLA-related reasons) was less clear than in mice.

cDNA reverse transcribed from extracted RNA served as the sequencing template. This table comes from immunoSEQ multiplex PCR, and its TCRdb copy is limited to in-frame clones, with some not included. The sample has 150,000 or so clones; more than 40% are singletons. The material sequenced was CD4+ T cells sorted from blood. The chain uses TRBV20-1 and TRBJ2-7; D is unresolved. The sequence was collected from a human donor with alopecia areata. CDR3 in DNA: TGCAGTGCCCGGGCAGGCTACGAGCAGTACTTC. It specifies CSARAGYEQYF.